Sequencing of this TCR beta chain was carried out in a study of T cells after yellow fever vaccination. The study's findings and limits: One caveat is that FACS-sorted repertoires could contain abundant clonotypes contaminating from the bulk population.

To note about this clonotype: Its antigen is still unknown.

CDR1 SGHTA and CDR2 FQGNSA come from the germline V gene. The CDR3 has 14 residues. The V end was cut by 5 bases, the J end by 5 bases, with 13 bases between. TCRdb reanalysed the 5' RACE reads using MiXCR and keeps one entry per CDR3 protein. The table shows fewer than 400,000 distinct CDR3 sequences, with more than 5.5% occurring only once. The receptor comes from a man younger than 40 who received the YFV17D yellow fever vaccine. The chain joins TRBV7-2 to TRBJ1-5; the D gene is possibly TRBD1 (6 bases). This specimen was PBMCs, taken 5 days after the yellow fever booster vaccination. CDR3 protein: CASSPGGGDQPQHF. CDR3 DNA: TGTGCCAGCAGCCCCGGGGGGGGCGATCAGCCCCAGCATTTT.